This T cell receptor beta chain appears in the sequencing data of a study of read filtering for tumor transcriptome and immune sequencing. This clonotype occurred many times. The antigen remains undetermined. An end of the junction does not agree with germline; a read error may underlie this. The library was built from 400 ng RNA with molecular barcoded adaptors for alpha/delta and beta/gamma chains. MiXCR, applied by TCRdb to the reads, yields one record per CDR3 protein. The table has about 57,000 distinct CDR3 sequences, roughly 19% seen once. Regarding the study as a whole: Roughly 82% of IR-seq clonotypes had a single read, yet these held roughly 3.3% of reads.

The sample was a population of CD138-negative cells sorted from bone marrow. The clonotype comes from a donor at least 40 years old with multiple myeloma.

In nucleotides, the CDR3 is TGTGCCAGCTCACCAGGACAGGGTCGAGAGACCCAGTACTTC. Its protein product is CASSPGQGRETQYF. The chain recombines TRBV5-1 with TRBJ2-5, with TRBD1 matching over 8 bases. Per germline, CDR1 SGHRS and CDR2 YFSETQ. This CDR3 is 14 amino acids long.